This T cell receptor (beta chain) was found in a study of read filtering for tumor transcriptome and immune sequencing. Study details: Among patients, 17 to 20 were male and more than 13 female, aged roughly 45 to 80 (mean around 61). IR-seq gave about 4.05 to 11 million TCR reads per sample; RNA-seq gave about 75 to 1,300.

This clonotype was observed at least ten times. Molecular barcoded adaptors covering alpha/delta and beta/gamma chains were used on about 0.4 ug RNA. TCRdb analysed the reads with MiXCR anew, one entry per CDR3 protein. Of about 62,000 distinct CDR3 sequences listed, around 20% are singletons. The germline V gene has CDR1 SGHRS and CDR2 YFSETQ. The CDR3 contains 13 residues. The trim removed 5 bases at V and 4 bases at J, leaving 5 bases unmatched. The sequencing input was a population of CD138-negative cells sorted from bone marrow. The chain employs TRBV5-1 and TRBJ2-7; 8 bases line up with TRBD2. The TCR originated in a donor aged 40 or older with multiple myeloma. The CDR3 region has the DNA TGCGCCAGCAGTCGGGGGGGGCGGTACGAGCAGTACTTC. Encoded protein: CASSRGGRYEQYF.